The clone carrying this T cell receptor (beta chain) was observed many times. This entry is derived from a study of tumor-infiltrating lymphocytes in primary liver carcinoma. Overall study context: Surgical resection was used to treat these primary liver carcinoma patients.

cDNA specific to TCR beta was made from roughly 500 ng of total RNA, with a constant-region primer employed for priming. It was through three nested multiplex PCR rounds of slightly modified ARM-PCR that TCR beta libraries arose. The opening two PCR rounds, nine to eleven cycles each, paired TRBV1-TRBV30 forward primers with a C-beta reverse primer. Using its own MiXCR run on the multiplex PCR reads, TCRdb lists one record per CDR3 protein. The table shows 190,000 or so distinct CDR3 sequences, with roughly two thirds occurring only once. The CDR3 is 13 residues long. Germline values: CDR1 SGHNT, CDR2 YENEEA. Trimming cost V 0 bases and J 6 bases, with 7 bases left between them. Germline DNA was extracted alongside blood RNA, which was obtained from unsorted whole blood.

Sequenced material: peripheral blood. V gene TRBV11-3 combines with J gene TRBJ2-3; D gene uncertain. This receptor was taken from a woman in her sixties with primary liver carcinoma and hepatitis B virus infection. CDR3 DNA: TGTGCCAGCAGCTTAGATAATACGGATACGCAGTATTTT. It yields the protein CASSLDNTDTQYF.